This T cell receptor (beta chain) emerged from a study of T cell repertoires in cytomegalovirus infection. About the study: CMV infection and matching HLA type were both indicated by public TCR beta signatures. Study-wide findings and caveats: Identification of carriers of CMV plus the relevant HLA was performed using cumulative public TCR beta family frequency. Clonotypes of TCR beta that were HLA-C-restricted and CMV-specific dominated the ex vivo response.

About this clonotype itself: No antigen is known for it.

Trimming cost V 1 base and J 8 bases, with 12 bases left between them. CDR3 length equals 15 residues. Germline CDR1 and CDR2: LGHNA and YSLEER. Each CDR3 protein gets one entry after TCRdb re-called the reads with MiXCR. The table shows over 150,000 distinct CDR3 sequences, with approximately 17% occurring only once. The chain is built from TRBV4-3 and TRBJ1-6; no clear D. This TCR was recovered from a human donor in good health (CMV status not recorded). Some clones in this sample may be carry-over from other donors' samples. The sample was CD8+ T cells from PBMCs. CDR3 residues: CASSQGRGSDSPLHF. In DNA, the CDR3 is TGCGCCAGCAGCCAAGGCCGGGGTAGCGATTCACCCCTCCACTTT.